Below are 10 T cell receptor beta chains sequenced from a single sample in a study of control samples from healthy donors and cancer patients. Profiled with immunoSEQ multiplex PCR; TCRdb holds only in-frame clones, not every one. The data hold roughly 200,000 clones, with around 93% observed a single time. The sequenced sample consisted of blood. The source is a man aged 25 to 45 in good health.

The chain carries TRBV6-5 and TRBJ2-3, with TRBD1 identical over 8 bases. The CDR3 is 13 amino acids. Losses at the gene ends were 6 bases for V and 1 base for J; bases not matched to a gene: 0. CDR1 MNHEY and CDR2 SVGAGI come from the germline V gene. CDR3 region: CASRDRGTDTQYF. CDR3 bases: TGTGCCAGCAGGGACAGGGGCACAGATACGCAGTATTTT.

Comment on this clone: At one boundary the junction diverges from the germline segment, which might be a read error. V is TRBV12-5 and J is TRBJ1-1; 10 nucleotides match TRBD1. The CDR3 totals 18 residues. CDR1 LGHNT and CDR2 FRNRAP come from the germline V gene. CDR3 bases: TGTGCTAGTAGTTTGGACCTCGGACAGGGGGGTTGGAACACTGAAGCTTTCTTT. This encodes CASSLDLGQGGWNTEAFF. Drawing the rest from reference TRBV12-5 and TRBJ1-1, the complete variable domain is DARVTQTPRHKVTEMGQEVTMRCQPILGHNTVFWYRQTMMQGLELLAYFRNRAPLDDSGMPKDRFSAEMPDATLATLKIQPSEPRDSAVYFCASSLDLGQGGWNTEAFFGQGTRLTVV.

J is TRBJ2-7 and V is TRBV19; D may be TRBD1 (6 bases). This CDR3 has 15 amino acids. Germline V lookup: CDR1 LNHDA, CDR2 SQIVND (reference sequence). Trimming cost V 6 bases and J 1 base, with 16 bases left between them. The CDR3 coding sequence is TGTGCCAGTAGACCCATGGGGGCCAATTCCTACGAGCAGTACTTC. It codes for CASRPMGANSYEQYF.

This chain links TRBV6-5 with TRBJ1-2, with TRBD1 matching over 8 bases. The CDR3 consists of 15 residues. Per the germline V gene, CDR1 is MNHEY and CDR2 is SVGAGI. V dropped 7 bases and J dropped 2; count of bases not matched to a gene: 9. CDR3 bases: TGTGCCAGCATACCCGGGACAGGAGGAAACTATGGCTACACCTTC. Translating gives CASIPGTGGNYGYTF.

CDR3 loop: CSVREYEQYF. The CDR3 region has the DNA TGCAGCGTGAGGGAGTACGAGCAGTACTTC. The V call is TRBV29-1, the J call TRBJ2-7, with D maybe TRBD2 (5 bases). Trimming took 6 bases from V and 4 from J, leaving 7 bases between them. The CDR3 has 10 residues. CDR1 is SQVTM, CDR2 ANQGSEA, per germline.

This chain's CDR3 is CATEGSGGDTQYF. The CDR3, as DNA: TGTGCCACCGAGGGCTCCGGGGGGGATACGCAGTATTTT. The chain is built from TRBV24-1 and TRBJ2-3, with 7 bases aligning to TRBD2. This CDR3 is 13 amino acids long. Trimming took 9 bases from V and 6 from J; bases not matched to a gene: 8. Germline lookup yields CDR1 KGHDR and CDR2 SFDVKD.

Only a few counts were recorded for this clone. The chain uses TRBV4-1 and TRBJ2-7; TRBD1 might be the D (5 bases). CDR3 size: 15 residues. V was pared by 2 bases and J by 2 bases, with 13 bases between. Germline CDR1 MGHRA, CDR2 YSYEKL. As DNA, the CDR3 is TGCGCCAGCAGCCAAACAATGACAGCTACCTACGAGCAGTACTTC. It yields the protein CASSQTMTATYEQYF.

This sequence joins TRBV7-3 and TRBJ2-2; D is ambiguous. CDR1 and CDR2 from the germline V gene are SGHTA and FQGTGA. V shed 2 bases and J shed 4 bases, with 2 bases lying between them. The CDR3 extends over 12 amino acids. The CDR3: CASSLPTGELFF. The DNA of the CDR3 is TGTGCCAGCAGCTTACCCACCGGGGAGCTGTTTTTT.

The chain employs TRBV4-2 and TRBJ1-2; D is unclear. This CDR3 is 11 amino acids long. V shed 5 bases and J shed 13 bases, with 14 bases lying between them. CDR1 and CDR2 (germline): LGHNA, YNFKEQ. CDR3 nucleotide sequence: TGTGCCAGCAGCTTTCAGGACGGTGTCACCTTC. Translated, it gives CASSFQDGVTF.

The chain employs TRBV19 and TRBJ1-2, with TRBD1 matching 9 bases. The CDR3 is 14 amino acids. The germline V gene has CDR1 LNHDA and CDR2 SQIVND (reference sequence). Trimming took 5 bases from V and 5 from J; bases not matched to a gene: 6. CDR3 residues: CASSDTGGAYGYTF. In nucleotides, the CDR3 is TGTGCCAGTAGTGACACAGGGGGCGCTTATGGCTACACCTTC.